This T cell receptor beta chain was sequenced in a study of liver allograft versus peripheral blood T cells (dated by TCRdb to 2018 to 2020). Study-level background: T cell receptor repertoires present within transplanted livers were compared with repertoires in the peripheral blood of liver transplant recipients.

This clonotype has a count of ten or more. The antigen it recognizes is unknown. No much larger clone is present one base from it, and per-base qualities are unavailable. Sequenced using an Illumina MiSeq. The raw public reads went through TCRdb reprocessing: fastp at Q25, MiXCR clone calling, in-frame beta chains kept. Records with the same CDR3 protein are collapsed into one entry carrying the most frequent genes and DNA. This sample comprises 8,600 or so distinct CDR3 sequences, under 20% of them detected only once. The ten most abundant clones make up around 23% of the sample. Broader findings and caveats from the paper: T cell receptor repertoires inside liver allografts were reported to be different from the repertoires detected in peripheral blood.

This clonotype was obtained from a human patient who had a liver transplant. Following transplantation, T cells from the graft donor may be among those present.

The DNA sequence is given as TGTGCCAGCAGTCCGACAGGGTTTGCCCTCTACGAGCAGTACTTC. This encodes CASSPTGFALYEQYF. The sequence links TRBV27 to TRBJ2-7; 7 bases in the junction line up with TRBD1. Spanning cysteine to phenylalanine, the CDR3 consists of 15 amino acids. The sequence is cut down to CDR3 DNA, 45 bases in frame from base 1. CDR1 and CDR2, looked up from the germline V gene (reference sequence), are MNHEY and SMNVEV. V is cut back by 5 bases and J by 3 bases, with 10 bases in the junction unmatched.